Described below is a single TCR beta chain sequence and its context. This clonotype showed up many times. The clone's antigen remains unknown. Base qualities are missing; no much larger clone stands one base away. This sample stems from a study of CD8 T cells in ankylosing spondylitis (dated by TCRdb to 2016 to 2017). In terms of the full investigation: The study profiled T cell receptor beta repertoires in healthy donors and ankylosing spondylitis patients to find disease-linked TCR variants. The full study cohort comprised approximately 23 ankylosing spondylitis patients and about a hundred healthy donors. Peripheral blood was sampled, and synovial fluid was also collected from ankylosing spondylitis patients. Broad study findings and their caveats: According to the report, matched synovial fluid samples from ankylosing spondylitis patients were significantly enriched for the disease-linked clones. Some motif variants had previously been reported in the synovial fluid and blood of reactive arthritis patients, which suggests shared mechanisms of disease initiation. Blood from ankylosing spondylitis patients appeared to be characterized by a TCR beta motif made up of several highly homologous amino acid variants. A CD8+ phenotype was shown by the disease-linked clones, which were found at relatively low frequencies in peripheral blood.

Reads for this sample came from an Illumina HiSeq 2500. Quantitative 5'-RACE with molecular barcodes was the method used to prepare the TCR beta libraries. On the authors' methods: A new computational method, built on a probabilistic model of VDJ rearrangement, was used to identify disease-linked TCR variants. The public reads were reanalyzed by TCRdb: fastp trimming at Q25, MiXCR alignment, in-frame beta chains only. Each entry is one CDR3 protein sequence, shown with its most common DNA and genes. The V and J calls come from TCRdb's annotation, not from the publication. The sample contains approximately 520,000 distinct CDR3 sequences, 5.3% of them found a single time. The ten largest make up roughly 3.2% of the sample. Trimming costs V 2 bases and J 3 bases, and their ends lie 17 bases apart. The cysteine opens and the phenylalanine closes a CDR3 of 17 amino acids. Only the CDR3 DNA is retained, 51 bases long and in frame from the first base. CDR1 and CDR2 are read off the germline V gene as MNHEY and SVGEGT.

The source is a male donor with ankylosing spondylitis. What was sequenced was blood, either unsorted or a sorted T cell fraction (not recorded which). The rearranged segments are TRBV6-2 or TRBV6-3 and TRBJ1-5; tentative D gene TRBD1, with 6 bases matching. In nucleotides, the sequence is TGTGCCAGCAGTTACCCACCCAAGGACAGCTTCAATCAGCCCCAGCATTTT. This codes for CASSYPPKDSFNQPQHF.